This T cell receptor (beta chain) was recorded in a study of blood T cell repertoires in COVID-19. This CDR3 comprises 15 residues. With V trimmed by 6 bases and J by 0 bases, 5 bases remained unmatched. Germline CDR1 reads MNHEY; CDR2 reads SMNVEV (reference sequence). Some clones are missing from TCRdb's copy, which holds only in-frame ones; the method was immunoSEQ multiplex PCR. This table has about 100,000 clones, over 75% appearing once. V gene TRBV27 combines with J gene TRBJ1-5; 7 bases are shared with TRBD1. The sequenced material came from peripheral blood. The sequence derives from a woman aged 80 or over with acute or convalescent COVID-19. Here the CDR3 DNA reads TGTGCCAGCAGGACAGGGAGGTATAGCAATCAGCCCCAGCATTTT. Protein: CASRTGRYSNQPQHF.